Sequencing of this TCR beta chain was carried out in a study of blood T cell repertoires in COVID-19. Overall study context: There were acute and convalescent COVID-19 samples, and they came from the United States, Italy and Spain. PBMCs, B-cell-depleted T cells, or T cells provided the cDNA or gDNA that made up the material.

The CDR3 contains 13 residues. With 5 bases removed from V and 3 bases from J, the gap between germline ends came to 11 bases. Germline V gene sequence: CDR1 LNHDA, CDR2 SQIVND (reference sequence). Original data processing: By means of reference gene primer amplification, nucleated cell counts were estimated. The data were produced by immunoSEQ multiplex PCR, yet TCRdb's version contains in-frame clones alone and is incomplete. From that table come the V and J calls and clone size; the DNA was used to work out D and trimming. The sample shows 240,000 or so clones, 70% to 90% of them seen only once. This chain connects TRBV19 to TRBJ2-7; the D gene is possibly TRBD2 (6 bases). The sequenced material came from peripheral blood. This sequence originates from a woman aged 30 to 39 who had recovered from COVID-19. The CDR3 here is CASSAGRSYEQYF. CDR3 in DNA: TGTGCCAGTAGTGCGGGACGGAGCTACGAGCAGTACTTC.